This passage covers 26 T cell receptor beta chains from one sample sequenced in a study of blood T cell repertoires in COVID-19. Using immunoSEQ multiplex PCR, the repertoire was profiled, and TCRdb retains in-frame clones only, with some absent. The repertoire holds approximately 260,000 clones, 65% to 85% seen once, with about 4% in the top ten. Material: peripheral blood. These TCRs come from a woman in her thirties or forties with active or convalescent COVID-19.

This rearrangement joins TRBV27 to TRBJ1-6; no firm D call. The germline V and J ends were trimmed by 6 bases and 4 bases, with 16 bases remaining between them. The CDR3 is made up of 16 amino acids. Looked up from germline, CDR1 is MNHEY and CDR2 is SMNVEV (reference sequence). Written as DNA, the CDR3 is TGTGCCAGCAGGAGGATTGTCGGAGATTATAATTCACCCCTCCACTTT. Residues: CASRRIVGDYNSPLHF.

J is TRBJ1-5 and V is TRBV19; 7 nucleotides match TRBD1. V lost 5 bases, J lost 11 bases, and 6 bases stayed unmatched. Looked up from germline, CDR1 is LNHDA and CDR2 is SQIVND (reference sequence). This CDR3 contains 12 residues. This CDR3 reads CASSEYRGAQHF. The CDR3 DNA is TGTGCCAGTAGTGAATACAGGGGAGCCCAGCATTTT.

This clone occurred a few times. This chain connects TRBV28 to TRBJ1-6, with D possibly TRBD1 on 5 matching bases. Germline lookup yields CDR1 MDHEN and CDR2 SYDVKM. The CDR3 is made up of 16 amino acids. V dropped 6 bases and J dropped 8 bases, with 20 bases sitting between them. The CDR3 protein is CASSPTSGGNHSPLHF. The CDR3 coding sequence is TGTGCCAGCAGCCCCACCTCGGGGGGTAACCATTCACCCCTCCACTTT. Full variable domain (rest looked up from reference TRBV28 and TRBJ1-6): DVKVTQSSRYLVKRTGEKVFLECVQDMDHENMFWYRQDPGLGLRLIYFSYDVKMKEKGDIPEGYSVSREKKERFSLILESASTNQTSMYLCASSPTSGGNHSPLHFGNGTRLTVT.

CDR3 protein: CASSLRERYNEQFF. CDR3 nucleotides: TGTGCCAGCAGCTTACGGGAGCGGTACAATGAGCAGTTCTTC. The chain recombines TRBV7-9 with TRBJ2-1; weak D call: TRBD2 (6 bases). Germline V lookup: CDR1 SEHNR, CDR2 FQNEAQ (reference sequence). CDR3 size: 14 residues. V lost 2 bases and J lost 4, with 9 bases in between. Full variable domain (outside the CDR3, taken from reference TRBV7-9 and TRBJ2-1): DTGVSQNPRHKITKRGQNVTFRCDPISEHNRLYWYRQTLGQGPEFLTYFQNEAQLEKSRLLSDRFSAERPKGSFSTLEIQRTEQGDSAMYLCASSLRERYNEQFFGPGTRLTVL.

The chain has TRBV27 and TRBJ1-3; 8 nucleotides align to TRBD1. Looked up from germline, CDR1 is MNHEY and CDR2 is SMNVEV (reference sequence). V shed 5 bases and J 0 bases; nucleotides not matched to a gene: 3. The CDR3 covers 15 residues. The CDR3 bases are TGTGCCAGCAGTACGACAGGGGACTCTGGAAACACCATATATTTT. Amino acid sequence: CASSTTGDSGNTIYF.

This chain uses TRBV4-1 with TRBJ2-1, with D perhaps TRBD2 (6 bases). From germline, CDR1 is MGHRA and CDR2 YSYEKL. The CDR3 is 16 amino acids. Trimming took off 4 bases at V and 3 bases at J, with 16 bases between the two ends. CDR3 bases: TGCGCCAGCAGCCTCGTCTGGGGGGAATTCTACAATGAGCAGTTCTTC. Its translation: CASSLVWGEFYNEQFF.

This chain joins TRBV9 and TRBJ1-3; 7 nucleotides line up with TRBD1. This CDR3 comprises 17 residues. V gave up 0 bases and J gave up 0 bases; unmatched junction bases: 6. Germline values: CDR1 SGDLS, CDR2 YYNGEE. The CDR3 sequence is CASSVAQGGDSGNTIYF. CDR3 bases: TGTGCCAGCAGCGTAGCCCAGGGGGGCGACTCTGGAAACACCATATATTTT.

The V call is TRBV28, the J call TRBJ1-3; weak D call: TRBD1 (6 bases). This CDR3 spans 16 amino acids. V dropped 5 bases and J dropped 0 bases, with 14 bases sitting between them. CDR1 and CDR2 (germline): MDHEN, SYDVKM. CDR3 DNA: TGTGCCAGCAGTGCCCTCGGGACAAACTCTGGAAACACCATATATTTT. Translating it yields CASSALGTNSGNTIYF. The whole variable domain, filled in from reference TRBV28 and TRBJ1-3, reads DVKVTQSSRYLVKRTGEKVFLECVQDMDHENMFWYRQDPGLGLRLIYFSYDVKMKEKGDIPEGYSVSREKKERFSLILESASTNQTSMYLCASSALGTNSGNTIYFGEGSWLTVV.

V usage is TRBV7-8 and J usage is TRBJ2-4; 7 bases map to TRBD1. Germline V gene data show CDR1 as SGHVS and CDR2 as FQNEAQ. This CDR3 has 12 amino acids. The ends lost 5 bases at V and 9 bases at J; junction bases unmatched: 4. Written as DNA, the CDR3 is TGTGCCAGCAGCCCGGGACAGAGCATTCAGTACTTC. It encodes CASSPGQSIQYF.

CDR3 nucleotides: TGCGCCAGCAGCTCGCAACCCTTCGGACAGGGGCTCTACAATGAGCAGTTCTTC. Amino acids: CASSSQPFGQGLYNEQFF. V gene TRBV5-1 combines with J gene TRBJ2-1, with 9 bases fitting TRBD1. Losses at the gene ends were 3 bases for V and 3 bases for J; bases not matched to a gene: 13. There are 18 residues in the CDR3. Germline CDR1 and CDR2: SGHRS and YFSETQ.

This clone was recorded a few times. The chain employs TRBV5-8 and TRBJ1-2, with TRBD1 matching 7 bases. CDR1 and CDR2 from the germline V gene are SGHTS and YDEGEE. The CDR3 contains 14 residues. V was pared by 2 bases and J by 3 bases, with 4 bases of the junction left unmatched. The CDR3 region has the DNA TGTGCCAGCAGCTTTACCGGACAGGACTATGGCTACACCTTC. Translation: CASSFTGQDYGYTF. Looking up the rest from reference TRBV5-8 and TRBJ1-2 gives the full variable domain: EAGVTQSPTHLIKTRGQQATLRCSPISGHTSVYWYQQALGLGLQFLLWYDEGEERNRGNFPPRFSGRQFPNYSSELNVNALELEDSALYLCASSFTGQDYGYTFGSGTRLTVV.

The V call is TRBV7-9, the J call TRBJ1-4; D is perhaps TRBD1 (6 bases). CDR1 is SEHNR, CDR2 FQNEAQ, per germline (reference sequence). Trimming pared 5 bases from V and 8 bases from J, leaving 21 bases between. This CDR3 is 16 amino acids long. This CDR3 reads CASSPSVLQGGEKLFF. The CDR3 coding sequence is TGTGCCAGCAGCCCCTCGGTGTTACAGGGTGGGGAAAAACTGTTTTTT.

In this sample, this clone turned up many times. The chain recombines TRBV7-9 with TRBJ2-1; D is uncertain. The CDR3 has 13 residues. V lost 0 bases to trimming and J lost 8 bases, with 8 bases between them. The germline V gene encodes CDR1 SEHNR and CDR2 FQNEAQ (reference sequence). This CDR3 reads CASSLAGGHEQFF. Written as DNA, the CDR3 is TGTGCCAGCAGCTTAGCAGGTGGGCATGAGCAGTTCTTC.

V gene TRBV7-9 combines with J gene TRBJ1-5; tentatively, D is TRBD1 (5 bases). From germline, CDR1 is SEHNR and CDR2 FQNEAQ (reference sequence). V lost 1 base to trimming and J lost 7 bases, with 17 bases between them. This CDR3 region has 16 residues. CDR3 bases: TGTGCCAGCAGCTTAGGAGGGCTGGGAGGACAACAGCCCCAGCATTTT. Protein: CASSLGGLGGQQPQHF.

This clone was found once. The gene calls are TRBV9 and TRBJ2-2; 7 bases agree with TRBD1. Germline V lookup: CDR1 SGDLS, CDR2 YYNGEE. The CDR3 loop spans 15 amino acids. V shed 3 bases, J shed 5 bases, and the junction held 7 bases outside the gene matches. The CDR3 reads CASSARDRQTGELFF. The CDR3 DNA sequence: TGTGCCAGCAGCGCTCGGGACAGACAGACCGGGGAGCTGTTTTTT.

This clone was observed a single time. V is TRBV24-1 and J is TRBJ2-3; 9 bases agree with TRBD2. Germline V CDR1 and CDR2: KGHDR, SFDVKD. Trimming took 3 bases from V and 0 from J; bases not matched to a gene: 0. The CDR3 is made up of 15 amino acids. Here the CDR3 reads CATSDTSGSTDTQYF. The CDR3 region has the DNA TGTGCCACCAGTGATACTAGCGGGAGCACAGATACGCAGTATTTT.

This rearrangement joins TRBV9 to TRBJ1-2; D not certain. CDR3 length equals 15 residues. Trimming removed 4 bases at V and 6 bases at J, with 19 bases between. CDR1 SGDLS and CDR2 YYNGEE come from the germline V gene. The CDR3 reads CASSPQTRNADGYTF. The CDR3 bases are TGTGCCAGCAGCCCTCAGACCCGAAACGCGGATGGCTACACCTTC.

The chain joins TRBV7-3 to TRBJ2-1; D is possibly TRBD1 (5 bases). From germline, CDR1 is SGHTA and CDR2 FQGTGA. Trimming left V 5 bases short and J 4 bases short, with 15 bases between. The CDR3 runs 15 residues. CDR3 amino acids: CASSPTRTNYNEQFF. The CDR3 DNA sequence: TGTGCCAGCAGCCCGACCCGGACAAATTACAATGAGCAGTTCTTC.

The V and J genes are TRBV18 and TRBJ2-5; 8 bases line up with TRBD2. Germline CDR1 is KGHSH and CDR2 is LQKENI. The CDR3 contains 15 residues. J was trimmed by 0 bases and V by 2 bases; bases with no gene match: 2. CDR3 sequence reads: CASSPGAGDQETQYF. As DNA, the CDR3 is TGTGCCAGCTCACCAGGAGCGGGGGACCAAGAGACCCAGTACTTC.

The chain joins TRBV27 to TRBJ1-5; D unclear. CDR1 MNHEY and CDR2 SMNVEV come from the germline V gene (reference sequence). V lost 4 bases and J lost 4, with 11 bases in between. The CDR3 runs 14 residues. This CDR3 reads CASSSPSRNQPQHF. The CDR3 DNA sequence: TGTGCCAGCAGTTCCCCTTCGAGAAATCAGCCCCAGCATTTT.

The chain couples TRBV12-3 or TRBV12-4 to TRBJ2-5; 9 nucleotides line up with TRBD2. The CDR3 totals 13 residues. V lost 9 bases and J lost 3; bases outside the gene matches: 5. The CDR3 is CARRLAEEETQYF. The CDR3 nucleotides read TGTGCCAGGAGACTAGCGGAGGAAGAGACCCAGTACTTC.

This clone was detected a few times. The chain recombines TRBV9 with TRBJ1-2; D is perhaps TRBD1 (6 bases). V was trimmed by 0 bases and J by 1 base, leaving 19 bases between them. The CDR3 length is 18 residues. Per the germline V gene, CDR1 is SGDLS and CDR2 is YYNGEE. The DNA for the CDR3 is TGTGCCAGCAGCGTAGCTGGGGCCAGGGGCCTCCTTAACTATGGCTACACCTTC. Its translation is CASSVAGARGLLNYGYTF.

The chain uses TRBV5-1 and TRBJ2-2, with 7 bases fitting TRBD1. The germline V gene has CDR1 SGHRS and CDR2 YFSETQ. This CDR3 comprises 13 residues. The ends lost 2 bases at V and 6 bases at J; junction bases unmatched: 1. The CDR3 protein is CASSLQGPGELFF. CDR3 nucleotides: TGCGCCAGCAGCTTACAGGGGCCCGGGGAGCTGTTTTTT.

This rearrangement joins TRBV2 to TRBJ1-5; D unclear. In germline, CDR1 is SNHLY, CDR2 FYNNEI. The CDR3 length is 12 residues. The V gene lost 7 bases and the J gene lost 5 bases, with 9 bases spanning the gap. The CDR3: CASTGEDQPQHF. CDR3 sequence (DNA): TGTGCCAGCACTGGGGAGGATCAGCCCCAGCATTTT.

The rearrangement uses TRBV10-3 and TRBJ2-2; D unclear. The CDR3 has 13 amino acids. With 3 bases removed from V and 1 base from J, the gap between germline ends came to 3 bases. Germline V gene sequence: CDR1 ENHRY, CDR2 SYGVKD. The CDR3 DNA follows: TGTGCCATCAGTGACGGGAACACCGGGGAGCTGTTTTTT. This encodes CAISDGNTGELFF.

This rearrangement joins TRBV6-5 to TRBJ2-3; 12 bases map to TRBD2. From germline, CDR1 is MNHEY and CDR2 SVGAGI. V lost 5 bases, J lost 4 bases, and 4 bases stayed unmatched. CDR3 size: 15 residues. The CDR3 coding sequence is TGTGCCAGCAGTACTAGCGGGGGGATCTCAGATACGCAGTATTTT. Residues: CASSTSGGISDTQYF.